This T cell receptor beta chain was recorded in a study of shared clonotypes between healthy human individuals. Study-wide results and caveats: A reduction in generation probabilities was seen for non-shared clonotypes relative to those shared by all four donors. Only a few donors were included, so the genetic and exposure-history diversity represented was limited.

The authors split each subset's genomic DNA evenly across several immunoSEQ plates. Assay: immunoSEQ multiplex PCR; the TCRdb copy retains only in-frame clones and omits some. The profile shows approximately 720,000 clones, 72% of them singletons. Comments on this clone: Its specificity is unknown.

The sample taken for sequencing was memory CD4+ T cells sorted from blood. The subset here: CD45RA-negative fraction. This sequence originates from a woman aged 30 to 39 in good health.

The CDR3 nucleotides read TGTGCCAGCATGGTGAACGTCTATGGCTACACCTTC. This translates into CASMVNVYGYTF. The V gene is TRBV28, the J gene TRBJ1-2; D not resolved. CDR3 length: 12 amino acids. In germline, CDR1 is MDHEN, CDR2 SYDVKM. V was trimmed by 7 bases and J by 4 bases, leaving 10 bases between them.